Each of the 8 T cell receptor beta chains below was sequenced from the same sample in a study of T cells in Graves' hyperthyroidism and ophthalmopathy (dated by TCRdb to 2018 to 2020). The receptor library was made with multiplex PCR. Reads for this sample came from an Illumina HiSeq 2000. Amplification of TCR beta CDR3 regions was carried out from RNA transcripts. The first round of RT-PCR for the TCR CDR3 was performed with the HTBI primer set and the Qiagen OneStep RT-PCR kit. Clones were called with MiXCR by TCRdb after fastp trimmed the public reads at Q25, and only in-frame beta chains were retained. Here each entry gathers all rows of one CDR3 protein and keeps the most common genes and DNA. Recorded for this sample are approximately 870,000 distinct CDR3 sequences; more than 30% of them occurred a single time. Clones ranked in the top ten supply around 9.3% of the sample. The sequenced sample was blood. These receptors all come from a man younger than 35 with Graves' hyperthyroidism.

The V call is TRBV7-3, the J call TRBJ2-2, with D unresolved. Trimming removed 6 bases at V and 6 bases at J, with 11 bases between. Germline values: CDR1 SGHTA, CDR2 FQGTGA. This CDR3 is built from 13 residues. CDR3: CASSPGRSGELFF. CDR3 DNA: TGTGCCAGCAGTCCCGGGCGATCCGGGGAGCTGTTTTTT.

V and J are TRBV5-1 and TRBJ2-7, with TRBD1 matching over 8 bases. Per germline, CDR1 SGHRS and CDR2 YFSETQ. The CDR3 sequence is 14 residues long. The V gene end was trimmed by 7 bases and the J gene end by 4 bases; junction bases not matched to a gene: 10. The CDR3 bases are TGCGCCAGCGGACGGGACAGGACGATTTACGAGCAGTACTTC. This codes for CASGRDRTIYEQYF.

This clonotype was detected ten times or more. This chain connects TRBV2 to TRBJ2-7; D may be TRBD1 (5 bases). CDR1 is SNHLY, CDR2 FYNNEI, per germline. Trimming stripped 0 bases from V and 0 bases from J, with 9 bases between. This CDR3 has 15 amino acids. The chain's CDR3 is CASSEAGRPSYEQYF. For the CDR3, the DNA is TGTGCCAGCAGTGAAGCGGGGCGACCCTCCTACGAGCAGTACTTC.

The chain carries TRBV20-1 and TRBJ2-5; 7 bases match TRBD2. CDR1 is DFQATT and CDR2 is SNEGSKA in the germline V gene (reference sequence). CDR3 size: 15 residues. J lost 0 bases, V lost 6 bases, and 10 bases had no gene match. CDR3 sequence: CSASGATLYQETQYF. CDR3 DNA: TGCAGTGCCAGCGGGGCTACACTGTACCAAGAGACCCAGTACTTC.

The chain couples TRBV9 to TRBJ1-1; D call uncertain. The CDR3 consists of 14 residues. With 0 bases removed from V and 1 base from J, the gap between germline ends came to 7 bases. Germline values: CDR1 SGDLS, CDR2 YYNGEE. The CDR3, as DNA: TGTGCCAGCAGCGTAGGGGCTCAGAACACTGAAGCTTTCTTT. Its protein product is CASSVGAQNTEAFF. The full variable domain, completed using reference TRBV9 and TRBJ1-1, is DSGVTQTPKHLITATGQRVTLRCSPRSGDLSVYWYQQSLDQGLQFLIQYYNGEERAKGNILERFSAQQFPDLHSELNLSSLELGDSALYFCASSVGAQNTEAFFGQGTRLTVV.

The rearrangement uses TRBV5-1 and TRBJ2-7; no clear D. CDR3 length equals 13 residues. Germline-derived CDR1 and CDR2 are SGHRS and YFSETQ. Trimming pared 7 bases from V and 0 bases from J, leaving 11 bases between. The CDR3 sequence is CASGRTSSYEQYF. The CDR3 DNA reads TGCGCCAGCGGACGGACCAGCTCCTACGAGCAGTACTTC.

This clonotype occurred many times. V gene TRBV15 combines with J gene TRBJ1-1, with D maybe TRBD1 (6 bases). Looked up from germline, CDR1 is LNHNV and CDR2 is YYDKDF (reference sequence). V lost 5 bases and J lost 1, with 14 bases in between. The CDR3 sequence is 15 residues long. As DNA, the CDR3 is TGTGCCACCAGCGGGGGCCGACGGGGGAACACTGAAGCTTTCTTT. Translation gives CATSGGRRGNTEAFF.

This clonotype was observed many times. The rearrangement joins TRBV19 to TRBJ2-5; D is unclear. Germline CDR1 is LNHDA and CDR2 is SQIVND (reference sequence). V lost 3 bases and J lost 4, with 6 bases in between. The CDR3 spans 12 residues. CDR3 loop: CASSISGETQYF. The CDR3 coding sequence is TGTGCCAGTAGTATCTCGGGAGAGACCCAGTACTTC. The full variable domain, completed using reference TRBV19 and TRBJ2-5, is DGGITQSPKYLFRKEGQNVTLSCEQNLNHDAMYWYRQDPGQGLRLIYYSQIVNDFQKGDIAEGYSVSREKKESFPLTVTSAQKNPTAFYLCASSISGETQYFGPGTRLLVL.